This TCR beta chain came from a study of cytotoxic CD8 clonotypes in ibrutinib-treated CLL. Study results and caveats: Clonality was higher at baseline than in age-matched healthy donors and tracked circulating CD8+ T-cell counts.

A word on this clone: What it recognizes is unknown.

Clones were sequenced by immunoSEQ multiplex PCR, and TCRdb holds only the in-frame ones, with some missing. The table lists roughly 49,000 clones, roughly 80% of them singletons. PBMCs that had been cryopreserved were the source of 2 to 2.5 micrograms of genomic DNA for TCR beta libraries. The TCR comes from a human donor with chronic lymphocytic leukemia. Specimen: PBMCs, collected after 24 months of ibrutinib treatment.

This chain's CDR3 is CASSLLGREAGDTQYF. The CDR3 DNA reads TGTGCCAGCAGCCTGTTGGGCCGGGAGGCGGGAGATACGCAGTATTTT. The rearrangement joins TRBV5-4 to TRBJ2-3, with 7 bases that match TRBD2. Germline assignment: CDR1 SGHNT and CDR2 YYREEE (reference sequence). The CDR3 is made up of 16 amino acids. The V segment lost 4 bases and the J segment 5 bases; nucleotides outside the gene matches: 13.